This TCR beta chain came from a study of CD8 T cells in Susac syndrome. V dropped 2 bases and J dropped 7; count of bases not matched to a gene: 5. The length of the CDR3 is 12 residues. Germline V CDR1 and CDR2: GTSNPN, SVGIG (reference sequence). Reverse transcription of roughly 0.5 to 1 ug RNA used random hexamers. The TCR beta CDR3 was amplified by immunoSEQ multiplex PCR across 54 Vbeta, 13 Jbeta. TCRdb reprocessed the immunoSEQ multiplex PCR reads with MiXCR, giving one entry per CDR3 protein. The data hold approximately 190,000 distinct CDR3 sequences, with approximately 93% observed a single time.

The V gene is TRBV30, the J gene TRBJ2-7, with 7 bases that match TRBD2. The source of this sequence is a human donor in good health. Sequenced: CD4+ T cells from PBMCs. CDR3 sequence reads: CAWSPGGGEQYF. The CDR3 DNA sequence: TGTGCCTGGAGTCCTGGGGGAGGGGAGCAGTACTTC.